These 15 T cell receptor beta chains share one sample of origin, sequenced in a study of neurological immune-mediated disorders. TCRdb ran MiXCR on the 5' RACE reads and lists one entry per CDR3 protein. Among about 62,000 distinct CDR3 sequences, 3.5% to 4.5% were seen once, and the ten largest hold over 2%. The sample taken for sequencing was PBMCs. These receptors all come from a woman between 50 and 59 years old with multiple sclerosis.

The table lists this clonotype with many counts. The CDR3, as DNA: TGTGCCAGCAGTTTCGCAGGGGGGTACCAGCCCCAGCATTTT. It is translated as CASSFAGGYQPQHF. The chain recombines TRBV12-3 or TRBV12-4 with TRBJ1-5, with 7 bases that match TRBD1. The length of the CDR3 is 14 residues. With V trimmed by 3 bases and J by 7 bases, 6 bases remained unmatched.

This clonotype was recorded many times. The chain couples TRBV27 to TRBJ1-4, with D possibly matching TRBD1 (5 bases). Germline CDR1 reads MNHEY; CDR2 reads SMNVEV (reference sequence). The CDR3 length is 15 residues. The ends were cut back, 3 bases at V and 3 bases at J, with 11 bases in the middle. CDR3 residues: CASSFRRGPNEKLFF. CDR3 bases: TGTGCCAGCAGTTTCCGAAGGGGTCCTAATGAAAAACTGTTTTTT. The full variable domain, rest sourced from reference TRBV27 and TRBJ1-4, is EAQVTQNPRYLITVTGKKLTVTCSQNMNHEYMSWYRQDPGLGLRQIYYSMNVEVTDKGDVPEGYKVSRKEKRNFPLILESPSPNQTSLYFCASSFRRGPNEKLFFGSGTQLSVL.

This clonotype has at least ten counts. The chain is built from TRBV2 and TRBJ2-3; 9 positions agree with TRBD2. The trim removed 4 bases at V and 6 bases at J, leaving 8 bases unmatched. Germline assignment: CDR1 SNHLY and CDR2 FYNNEI. CDR3 length: 15 residues. CDR3 coding DNA: TGTGCCAGCAGTGGAGGTAGCGGGAGTTGGGATACGCAGTATTTT. This encodes CASSGGSGSWDTQYF.

This clonotype was counted at least ten times. V gene TRBV7-9 combines with J gene TRBJ2-3; TRBD2 aligns across 12 bases. This CDR3 is built from 16 residues. V shed 2 bases and J 7 bases; nucleotides not matched to a gene: 7. The germline V gene has CDR1 SEHNR and CDR2 FQNEAQ (reference sequence). The DNA of the CDR3 is TGTGCCAGCAGCTTAAGACTAGCGGGAGTCGGAAATACGCAGTATTTT. This translates into CASSLRLAGVGNTQYF. Based on the CDR3 plus reference TRBV7-9 and TRBJ2-3, the full variable domain is DTGVSQNPRHKITKRGQNVTFRCDPISEHNRLYWYRQTLGQGPEFLTYFQNEAQLEKSRLLSDRFSAERPKGSFSTLEIQRTEQGDSAMYLCASSLRLAGVGNTQYFGPGTRLTVL.

This clonotype was detected many times. CDR3 nucleotides: TGTGCCAGCAGCGTAGACGAGACCCAGTACTTC. Translation gives CASSVDETQYF. The V and J genes are TRBV9 and TRBJ2-5, with D unclear. The CDR3 covers 11 residues. Germline V gene sequence: CDR1 SGDLS, CDR2 YYNGEE. Trimming took off 0 bases at V and 5 bases at J, with 2 bases between the two ends.

This clonotype came up many times. This chain connects TRBV5-1 to TRBJ2-1, with D perhaps matching TRBD1 (6 bases). CDR3 length: 13 residues. V lost 0 bases to trimming and J lost 9 bases, with 10 bases between them. Germline V gives CDR1 SGHRS, CDR2 YFSETQ. CDR3 loop: CASSLDNRAEQFF. The DNA for the CDR3 is TGCGCCAGCAGCTTGGACAACAGGGCTGAGCAGTTCTTC. The variable domain in full, with the rest retrieved from reference TRBV5-1 and TRBJ2-1, is KAGVTQTPRYLIKTRGQQVTLSCSPISGHRSVSWYQQTPGQGLQFLFEYFSETQRNKGNFPGRFSGRQFSNSRSEMNVSTLELGDSALYLCASSLDNRAEQFFGPGTRLTVL.

In this sample, this clonotype turned up many times. This CDR3 reads CASSDGPGWNEQFF. CDR3 nucleotides: TGTGCCAGCAGCGACGGACCAGGGTGGAATGAGCAGTTCTTC. The rearrangement links TRBV11-3 to TRBJ2-1, with D tentatively TRBD1 (5 bases). The CDR3 consists of 14 residues. Germline V CDR1 and CDR2: SGHNT, YENEEA. V was pared by 5 bases and J by 7 bases, with 15 bases between. Full variable domain (remainder filled in from reference TRBV11-3 and TRBJ2-1): EAGVVQSPRYKIIEKKQPVAFWCNPISGHNTLYWYLQNLGQGPELLIRYENEEAVDDSQLPKDRFSAERLKGVDSTLKIQPAELGDSAVYLCASSDGPGWNEQFFGPGTRLTVL.

As for this clonotype: A read error may account for a junction end that differs from germline. The chain carries TRBV10-3 and TRBJ1-3, with D possibly TRBD1 on 5 matching bases. The CDR3 runs 14 residues. CDR1 and CDR2 (germline): ENHRY, SYGVKD. The CDR3 DNA reads TGTGCCATCAAAGGCGACAGCTCTGGAAAAACCATATATTTT. Amino acid sequence: CAIKGDSSGKTIYF.

The sample holds many counts of this clonotype. V usage is TRBV3-1 and J usage is TRBJ2-6; TRBD1 might be the D (6 bases). Germline V gene sequence: CDR1 LGHDT, CDR2 YNNKEL (reference sequence). The CDR3 consists of 16 residues. With 2 bases removed from V and 1 base from J, the gap between germline ends came to 9 bases. CDR3 residues: CASSQQGWSGANVLTF. The CDR3 DNA reads TGTGCCAGCAGCCAACAGGGGTGGTCTGGGGCCAACGTCCTGACTTTC.

This clonotype was counted ten times or more. This sequence joins TRBV5-1 and TRBJ1-5; 7 positions match TRBD1. The CDR3 has 15 amino acids. The V and J ends lost 0 bases and 4 bases, in that order; junction bases with no gene match: 4. Germline-derived CDR1 and CDR2 are SGHRS and YFSETQ. The CDR3 here is CASSLEGQANQPQHF. DNA for the CDR3: TGCGCCAGCAGCTTGGAAGGACAGGCTAATCAGCCCCAGCATTTT.

This clonotype was counted many times. This chain connects TRBV20-1 to TRBJ1-3; no reliable D call. Germline V CDR1 and CDR2: DFQATT, SNEGSKA (reference sequence). This CDR3 is 11 amino acids long. CDR3 sequence: CAILSGNTIYF. The CDR3 DNA sequence: TGCGCCATTTTATCTGGAAACACCATATATTTT.

A few counts support this clonotype. The rearrangement uses TRBV29-1 and TRBJ1-2; tentatively, D is TRBD1 (6 bases). With 6 bases removed from V and 5 bases from J, the gap between germline ends came to 16 bases. The CDR3 is 13 residues long. The germline gives CDR1 SQVTM, CDR2 ANQGSEA. CDR3 protein: CSVRTEVLYGYTF. The CDR3 nucleotides read TGCAGCGTCCGGACAGAGGTATTGTATGGCTACACCTTC.

This clonotype was detected many times. The J gene is TRBJ2-7, the V gene TRBV20-1, with TRBD2 as a possible D gene (6 bases). Trimming pared 6 bases from V and 5 bases from J, leaving 17 bases between. The germline gives CDR1 DFQATT, CDR2 SNEGSKA (reference sequence). This CDR3 has 13 residues. Written as DNA, the CDR3 is TGCAGTGCCAATAGCGGTAATAGGAACGAGCAGTACTTC. It specifies CSANSGNRNEQYF.

The J gene is TRBJ2-2, the V gene TRBV20-1; D uncertain. The V and J ends lost 6 bases and 0 bases respectively, with 17 bases between them. The length of the CDR3 is 16 residues. Germline assignment: CDR1 DFQATT and CDR2 SNEGSKA (reference sequence). CDR3: CSAYPSGGANTGELFF. The CDR3 DNA reads TGCAGTGCCTATCCATCGGGTGGGGCGAACACCGGGGAGCTGTTTTTT.

Many counts were recorded for this clonotype. The V and J genes are TRBV7-9 and TRBJ1-1; D gene ambiguous. Trimming shortened V by 1 base and J by 4 bases, and 7 bases separated the two germline ends. The CDR3 has 13 residues. Germline V CDR1 and CDR2: SEHNR, FQNEAQ (reference sequence). In DNA, the CDR3 is TGTGCCAGCAGCTTAGACTGGCGCACTGAAGCTTTCTTT. Its protein is CASSLDWRTEAFF.